The T cell receptor (beta chain) under discussion was sequenced for a study of blood T cells in healthy people across ages. The CDR3 is 13 amino acids. Deletions cut 1 base from V and 8 bases from J, with 11 bases between. Germline CDR1 reads SGHAT; CDR2 reads FQNNGV. They isolated at least 6.5 million PBMCs from each sample. Primed by a sample-barcoded 5' primer and a J-beta primer mix, a second PCR proceeded for 7 to 11 cycles. TCRdb reprocessed the 5' RACE reads via MiXCR and lists one record per CDR3 protein. In the table there are about 1.5 million distinct CDR3 sequences, 42% of which are singletons.

The clonotype originates from a woman younger than 35 in good health. Sequencing input: blood. The J gene is TRBJ1-2, the V gene TRBV11-2; no definite D call. In nucleotides, the CDR3 is TGTGCCAGCAGCTTAGGAATGGGGAACGGCTACACCTTC. Translated: CASSLGMGNGYTF.